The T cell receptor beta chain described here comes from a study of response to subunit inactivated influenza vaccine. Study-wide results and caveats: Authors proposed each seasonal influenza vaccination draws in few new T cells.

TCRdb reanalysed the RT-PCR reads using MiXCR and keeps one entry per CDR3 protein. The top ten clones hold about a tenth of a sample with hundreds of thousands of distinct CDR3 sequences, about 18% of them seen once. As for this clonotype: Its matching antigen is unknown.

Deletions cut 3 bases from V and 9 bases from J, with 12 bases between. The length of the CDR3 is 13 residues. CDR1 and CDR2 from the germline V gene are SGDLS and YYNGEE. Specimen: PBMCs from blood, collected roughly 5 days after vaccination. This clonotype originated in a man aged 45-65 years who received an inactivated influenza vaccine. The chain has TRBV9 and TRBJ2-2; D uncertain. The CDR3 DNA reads TGTGCCAGCAGCGCGTCACCGGAAAGGGAGCTGTTTTTT. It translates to CASSASPERELFF. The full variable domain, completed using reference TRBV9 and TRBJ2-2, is DSGVTQTPKHLITATGQRVTLRCSPRSGDLSVYWYQQSLDQGLQFLIQYYNGEERAKGNILERFSAQQFPDLHSELNLSSLELGDSALYFCASSASPERELFFGEGSRLTVL.